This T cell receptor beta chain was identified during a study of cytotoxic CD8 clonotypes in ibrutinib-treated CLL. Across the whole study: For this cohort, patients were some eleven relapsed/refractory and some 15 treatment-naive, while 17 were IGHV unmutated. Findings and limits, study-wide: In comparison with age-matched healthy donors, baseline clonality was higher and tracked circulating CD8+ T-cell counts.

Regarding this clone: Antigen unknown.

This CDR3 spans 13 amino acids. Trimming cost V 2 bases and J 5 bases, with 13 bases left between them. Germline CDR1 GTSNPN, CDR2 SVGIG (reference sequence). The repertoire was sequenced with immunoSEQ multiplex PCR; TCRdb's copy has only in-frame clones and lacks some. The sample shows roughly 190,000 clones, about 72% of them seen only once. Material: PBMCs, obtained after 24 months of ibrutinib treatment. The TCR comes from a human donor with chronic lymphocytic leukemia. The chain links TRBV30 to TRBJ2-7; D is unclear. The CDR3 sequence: CAWSKAKGHEQYF. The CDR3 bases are TGTGCCTGGAGTAAGGCAAAGGGCCACGAGCAGTACTTC.